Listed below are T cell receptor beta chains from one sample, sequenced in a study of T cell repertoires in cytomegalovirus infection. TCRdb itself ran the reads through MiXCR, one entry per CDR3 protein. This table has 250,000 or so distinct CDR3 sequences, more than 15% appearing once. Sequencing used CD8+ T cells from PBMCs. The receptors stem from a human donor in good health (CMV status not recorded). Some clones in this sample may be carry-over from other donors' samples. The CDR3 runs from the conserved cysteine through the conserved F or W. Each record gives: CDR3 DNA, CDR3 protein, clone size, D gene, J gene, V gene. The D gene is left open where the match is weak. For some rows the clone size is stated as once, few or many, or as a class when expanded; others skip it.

TGTGCCAGCTCACCACCAGTCAGCACAGATACGCAGTATTTT CASSPPVSTDTQYF - - TRBJ2-3 TRBV18
TGTGCCAGCAGGTTCCGGGGAGATCCTAATGAAAAACTGTTTTTT CASRFRGDPNEKLFF few - TRBJ1-4 TRBV12-3/TRBV12-4
TGTGCCAGCAGCTTAGGAACGGCAGGGGTTGGCTACACCTTC CASSLGTAGVGYTF many - TRBJ1-2 TRBV7-8
TGTGCCAGCAGCGGTAGGGGGGAGAGGTCCTACGAGCAGTACTTC CASSGRGERSYEQYF few - TRBJ2-7 TRBV7-9
TGTGCCAGCAATCCACAGGGTCTACAAGATACGCAGTATTTT CASNPQGLQDTQYF few - TRBJ2-3 TRBV6-5
TGCAGCGTTGACAGTAGGGGCACCCGCACCTTC CSVDSRGTRTF many - TRBJ1-2 TRBV29-1
TGTGCCAGCAGCTTAGGGGACATCCTCTACAATGAGCAGTTCTTC CASSLGDILYNEQFF many - TRBJ2-1 TRBV7-6
TGTGCCAGCAGCTTAACCGGGACAGCGAATTCACCCCTCCACTTT CASSLTGTANSPLHF - TRBD1 TRBJ1-6 TRBV7-9
TGCGCCAGCAGCTTGGGGGACAGGGGTACGACCAAAAACATTCAGTACTTC CASSLGDRGTTKNIQYF few TRBD1 TRBJ2-4 TRBV5-1
TGTGCCAGCAAACATACGAGCACAGATACGCAGTATTTT CASKHTSTDTQYF few - TRBJ2-3 TRBV27
TGCAGCGTTGATGAGGGACCCTATGGCTACACCTTC CSVDEGPYGYTF few - TRBJ1-2 TRBV29-1
TGTGCCATCAGCGGAGTAGGGACAGAGAACACTGAAGCTTTCTTT CAISGVGTENTEAFF - TRBD1 TRBJ1-1 TRBV10-3
TGTGCCAGCAGTTTATTTTGGGGGGAATCCTACAATGAGCAGTTCTTC CASSLFWGESYNEQFF - - TRBJ2-1 TRBV27
TGTGCCAGCAGCTTAACGGACAGGGTGCCTGTCACAGATACGCAGTATTTT CASSLTDRVPVTDTQYF - TRBD1 TRBJ2-3 TRBV7-9
TGCAGTGCTAGAGTCGACAACATGAACACTGAAGCTTTCTTT CSARVDNMNTEAFF - - TRBJ1-1 TRBV20-1
TGTGCCAGCAGTGTTTGGCAGGCGGGCTACACCTTC CASSVWQAGYTF - - TRBJ1-2 TRBV6-1
TGTGCCAGCAGCCAGGACAGACCTGAAGCTTTCTTT CASSQDRPEAFF many - TRBJ1-1 TRBV7-9
TGTGCCAGCAGCTTCGGGACTAGCGGGGGGTTTTGGGAGCAGTTCTTC CASSFGTSGGFWEQFF - TRBD2 TRBJ2-1 TRBV7-2
TGTGCCAGCAGCTTAGCAGGCCCCTACAATGAGCAGTTCTTC CASSLAGPYNEQFF many - TRBJ2-1 TRBV7-6
TGTGCCAGCAGCCTATGGACAGGGCGATTCGAAGCTTTCTTT CASSLWTGRFEAFF - TRBD1 TRBJ1-1 TRBV5-6
TGCAGCGTTCTCACGACGGGGGGAGGCGGCTACACCTTC CSVLTTGGGGYTF once - TRBJ1-2 TRBV29-1
TGTGCCAGTAGATTCAGGGGGAGCTACGAGCAGTACTTC CASRFRGSYEQYF many TRBD1 TRBJ2-7 TRBV7-2
TGTGCCAGCAGCGTAGCGGGGGACGAAGAGACCCAGTACTTC CASSVAGDEETQYF many TRBD2 TRBJ2-5 TRBV28
TGTGCCAGCAGCTTACGGGGACAGGGGGTCGTAGAAGCTTTCTTT CASSLRGQGVVEAFF many TRBD1 TRBJ1-1 TRBV7-2
TGTGCCAGCAGCCAAAGAGGGGAGCGGGGGAGCACAGATACGCAGTATTTT CASSQRGERGSTDTQYF few TRBD2 TRBJ2-3 TRBV4-2
TGTGCCAGTAGTACCCCCCCTCTAGCGGGTGGGCCCTACAATGAGCAGTTCTTC CASSTPPLAGGPYNEQFF - TRBD2 TRBJ2-1 TRBV19
TGTGCCAGCTCAACTCGTGACAGGGGGCACCGTAGGGACAACGTCCTGACTTTC CASSTRDRGHRRDNVLTF few TRBD1 TRBJ2-6 TRBV18
TGTGCCAGCAGTTTTTCGGGTTATATTTCTGGGTCCCCGAAGGAAACACGCCTGTTTTTT CASSFSGYISGSPKETRLFF many - TRBJ1-4 TRBV12-3/TRBV12-4
TGCAGTGCCGACCAACTAGCGGGAAAAAGCTCCTACAATGAGCAGTTCTTC CSADQLAGKSSYNEQFF - TRBD2 TRBJ2-1 TRBV20-1
TGTGCCAGCAGTTTTTCAGTTCGCAATCAGCCCCAGCATTTT CASSFSVRNQPQHF - - TRBJ1-5 TRBV28
TGTGCCAGTAGTTTTGGACAGAACCTCTACGAGCAGTACTTC CASSFGQNLYEQYF - - TRBJ2-7 TRBV19
TGTGCCAGCAGTTTCACCGGGGAAGATGGGGAGACCCAGTACTTC CASSFTGEDGETQYF - - TRBJ2-5 TRBV6-6
TGTGCCAGCATCATTACCGGGACAGGGGCCTCGCGAGAGCAGTTCTTC CASIITGTGASREQFF - TRBD1 TRBJ2-1 TRBV7-9
TGTGCCAGCAGTGAGGTGTGGGCACCGAACACTGAAGCTTTCTTT CASSEVWAPNTEAFF few - TRBJ1-1 TRBV25-1
TGCAGTGCTAGATGTGGCGGGGTGGACGGAAATCAGCCCCAGCATTTT CSARCGGVDGNQPQHF few - TRBJ1-5 TRBV20-1
TGTGCCTGGAGTGTTCAGTCGACAGAGATGAACACTGAAGCTTTCTTT CAWSVQSTEMNTEAFF few - TRBJ1-1 TRBV30
TGCGCCAGCAGCGGAGATTACACCGGGGAGCTGTTTTTT CASSGDYTGELFF - - TRBJ2-2 TRBV5-1
TGCAGTGCTTTGGCCCTCCCGACCTACGAGCAGTACTTC CSALALPTYEQYF - - TRBJ2-7 TRBV20-1
TGTGCCAGCAGCTTAGCATTACCCGCTCCCCAGGATGAGCAGTTCTTC CASSLALPAPQDEQFF - - TRBJ2-1 TRBV7-2
TGTGCCACTAAGACAGGGGGTTTTACTGGGGCCAACGTCCTGACTTTC CATKTGGFTGANVLTF - TRBD1 TRBJ2-6 TRBV19
TGTGCCAGCAGCTCCGGGAGTGACAATGAGCAGTTCTTC CASSSGSDNEQFF - - TRBJ2-1 TRBV5-4
TGCAGTGCTAGAGCCCTCCGGGACAGGCCACCCTACGAGCAGTACTTC CSARALRDRPPYEQYF many TRBD1 TRBJ2-7 TRBV20-1
TGTGCTAGCAGCGTTAGCGGGCAATACAATGAGCAGTTCTTC CASSVSGQYNEQFF few TRBD2 TRBJ2-1 TRBV7-6
TGTGCCAGCAGTTTTAAAGCGGGGACTCACACAGATACGCAGTATTTT CASSFKAGTHTDTQYF many TRBD2 TRBJ2-3 TRBV28
TGTGCCAGCAGCTTTGACAAGGCGGTTGGCTACACCTTC CASSFDKAVGYTF - - TRBJ1-2 TRBV27